The 2 T cell receptor beta chains in this list originate from one sample, sequenced in a study of patients and donors after allogeneic stem cell transplantation. TCRdb re-called the RT-PCR reads with MiXCR, one entry per CDR3 protein. This sample has approximately 7,600 distinct CDR3 sequences, with 11% found just once. Specimen: blood, either unsorted or a sorted T cell fraction (not recorded which). The receptors derive from a human donor who was either an allogeneic HSCT recipient or a stem cell or donor lymphocyte infusion donor (not recorded which). It is not recorded whose cells these are; they may come from a transplant donor.

CDR3 in amino acids: CASSFGQGASTEAFF. The CDR3 DNA reads TGCGCCAGCAGCTTCGGACAGGGGGCAAGTACTGAAGCTTTCTTT. This chain joins TRBV5-1 and TRBJ1-1; the match to TRBD1 covers 11 bases. Trimming took 2 bases from V and 5 from J; bases not matched to a gene: 5. Germline assignment: CDR1 SGHRS and CDR2 YFSETQ. The CDR3 sequence is 15 residues long.

This chain joins TRBV27 and TRBJ2-3; D is tentatively TRBD1 or TRBD2 (6 bases each). The germline CDR1 and CDR2 sequences are MNHEY and SMNVEV (reference sequence). The V and J ends lost 2 bases and 2 bases respectively, with 11 bases between them. CDR3 length: 15 amino acids. This CDR3 reads CASSLGGGYTDTQYF. DNA for the CDR3: TGTGCCAGCAGTTTAGGAGGGGGTTACACAGATACGCAGTATTTT.